These T cell receptor beta chains were read from a single sample in a study of blood T cell repertoires in COVID-19. Clones were read by immunoSEQ multiplex PCR, and TCRdb kept only the in-frame ones, dropping some. This table holds approximately 190,000 clones, roughly 84% found once. Material: peripheral blood. These receptor sequences come from a human donor in a cohort sampled during active COVID-19. Both conserved end residues are part of each CDR3. The D gene is left open where the match is weak. A row's size may be missing; if present it is once, few, many or a size class.

>-|TRBJ1-1|TRBV19|-
TGTGCCAGTAGTCGGCAGGCACGGAACACTGAAGCTTTCTTT
CASSRQARNTEAFF
>once|TRBJ1-2|TRBV6-5|-
TGTGCCAGCAGTTATACCCCTGGGGCGAGACGTTACTACACCTTC
CASSYTPGARRYYTF
>-|TRBJ1-2|TRBV6-6|TRBD1
TGTGCCAGCAGTTGGGACAGGGGAGGGTATGGCTACACCTTC
CASSWDRGGYGYTF
>-|TRBJ1-1|TRBV27|-
TGTGCCAGCAGTTTAATGCGGGGTGTGGCTGAAGCTTTCTTT
CASSLMRGVAEAFF
>-|TRBJ2-7|TRBV30|-
TGTGCCTGGAGTGTACTAGGGAAATACGAGCAGTACTTC
CAWSVLGKYEQYF
>-|TRBJ1-4|TRBV20-1|TRBD1
TGCAGTGCTAGTCGGGGACAGGGGACGGAAAAACTGTTTTTT
CSASRGQGTEKLFF
>-|TRBJ1-5|TRBV4-1|-
TGCGCCAGCAGCCAAATTGCCCCAATCGGGCAGCCCCAGCATTTT
CASSQIAPIGQPQHF
>-|TRBJ2-1|TRBV27|-
TGTGCCAGCAGTTTAAGGGCGCTTCCGGGCGCGGGAAATTTGGATGAGCAGTTCTTC
CASSLRALPGAGNLDEQFF
>-|TRBJ2-5|TRBV20-1|-
TGCAGTGCTAGTCCCCCCGGAGCACTTACGGGGACCCAGTACTTC
CSASPPGALTGTQYF
>few|TRBJ2-1|TRBV15|-
TGTGCCACCAGCAGAGATTTCGCGGGTGCCTCCTACAATGAGCAGTTCTTC
CATSRDFAGASYNEQFF
>-|TRBJ2-1|TRBV28|TRBD2
TGTGCCAGCAGCATAACAACTAGCGGGAGAAGGAATGAGCAGTTCTTC
CASSITTSGRRNEQFF
>-|TRBJ1-2|TRBV7-3|TRBD1
TGTGCCAGCAGCTTAACGGGGACAGTACATGGCTACACCTTC
CASSLTGTVHGYTF
>-|TRBJ2-1|TRBV27|TRBD2
TGTGCCAGCAGTCAAGGGGGGACTAGCTCCTACAATGAGCAGTTCTTC
CASSQGGTSSYNEQFF
>-|TRBJ2-4|TRBV6-5|TRBD2
TGTGCCAGCAGTTCGAAGCGGGGAGCCAAAAACATTCAGTACTTC
CASSSKRGAKNIQYF
>-|TRBJ2-5|TRBV10-3|TRBD1
TGTGCCATCAGTGAGGACAGGGTGAGGGTGGAGACCCAGTACTTC
CAISEDRVRVETQYF
>-|TRBJ2-5|TRBV11-2|-
TGTGCCAGCAGCCAGGGGATTCAAGAGACCCAGTACTTC
CASSQGIQETQYF
>few|TRBJ2-7|TRBV5-1|-
TGCGCCAGCAGCGCGGGGGCGGGAGATTGGGGCGAGCAGTACTTC
CASSAGAGDWGEQYF
>-|TRBJ2-5|TRBV28|TRBD1
TGTGCCAGCAGTTTTTCGGGACAGAACCAAGAGACCCAGTACTTC
CASSFSGQNQETQYF
>-|TRBJ2-1|TRBV21-1|-
TGTGCCAGCAGCAGAGGGAGGAGCGGGGGCCCGAATGAGCAGTTCTTC
CASSRGRSGGPNEQFF
>once|TRBJ1-4|TRBV30|-
TGTGCCTGGAGTGGTCAACTACGGGGGGAAAAACTGTTTTTT
CAWSGQLRGEKLFF
>-|TRBJ2-1|TRBV18|TRBD1
TGTGCCAGCTCGCGTGGGACAGACAATGAGCAGTTCTTC
CASSRGTDNEQFF
>-|TRBJ1-1|TRBV28|-
TGTGCCAGCAGTACCCTGGGGGCCGTGAACACTGAAGCTTTCTTT
CASSTLGAVNTEAFF